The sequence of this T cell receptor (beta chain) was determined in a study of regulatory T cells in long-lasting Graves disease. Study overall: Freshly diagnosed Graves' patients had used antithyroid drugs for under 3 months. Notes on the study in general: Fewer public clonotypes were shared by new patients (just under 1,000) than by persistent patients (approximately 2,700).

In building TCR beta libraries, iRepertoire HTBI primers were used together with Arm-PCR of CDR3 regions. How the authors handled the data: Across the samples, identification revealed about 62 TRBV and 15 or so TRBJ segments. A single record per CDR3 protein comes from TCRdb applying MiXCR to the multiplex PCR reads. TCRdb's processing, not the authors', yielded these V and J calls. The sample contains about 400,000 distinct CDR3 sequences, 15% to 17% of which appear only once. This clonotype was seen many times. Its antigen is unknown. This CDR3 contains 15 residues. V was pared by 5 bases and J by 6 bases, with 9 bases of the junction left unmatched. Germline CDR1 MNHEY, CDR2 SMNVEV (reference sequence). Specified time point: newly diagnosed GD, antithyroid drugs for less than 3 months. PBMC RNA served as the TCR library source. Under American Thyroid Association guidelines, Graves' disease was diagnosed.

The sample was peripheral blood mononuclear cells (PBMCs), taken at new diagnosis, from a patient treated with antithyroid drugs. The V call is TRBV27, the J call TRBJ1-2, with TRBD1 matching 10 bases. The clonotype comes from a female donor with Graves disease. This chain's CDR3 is CASSRTGGLFNGYTF. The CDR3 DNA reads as TGTGCCAGCAGTCGGACAGGGGGTTTGTTTAATGGCTACACCTTC.